This T cell receptor beta chain was recorded in a study of long-term antiretroviral therapy in people with HIV. Study-wide points: Upon ART, diversity increased but remained lower than transplant donor controls.

Sequencing relied on immunoSEQ assay v3.0, run at survey level. The data were produced by immunoSEQ multiplex PCR, yet TCRdb's version contains in-frame clones alone and is incomplete. Among 25,000 to 35,000 clones listed, roughly 96% were seen once. Trimming left V 8 bases short and J 0 bases short, with 5 bases between. Germline lookup yields CDR1 GTSNPN and CDR2 SVGIG (reference sequence). The CDR3 loop spans 10 amino acids. In the case of this clone: What it binds is not known.

Sequencing was performed on unsorted PBMCs, taken 5.3 years after starting antiretroviral therapy. The clonotype was recovered from a man aged 30 to 45 with HIV. The chain joins TRBV30 to TRBJ2-7, with unresolved D. The CDR3 nucleotides are TGTGCCGTCAGCTCCTACGAGCAGTACTTC. Translating gives CAVSSYEQYF.